Following are 16 T cell receptor beta chains from one sample sequenced in a study of blood T cell repertoires in COVID-19. Measured with immunoSEQ multiplex PCR; TCRdb has only the in-frame clones, and not every one. Of about 210,000 clones in the sample, 83% were seen once. The material sequenced was peripheral blood. The receptor set was obtained from a man aged 45-60 years with active or convalescent COVID-19.

This clone was counted a few times. The chain's CDR3 is CATSRGGDPYGYTF. CDR3 sequence (DNA): TGTGCCACCAGTCGAGGGGGGGACCCCTATGGCTACACCTTC. This rearrangement joins TRBV24-1 to TRBJ1-2, with D tentatively TRBD1 (6 bases). V shed 6 bases and J shed 4 bases, with 14 bases lying between them. Germline CDR1 and CDR2: KGHDR and SFDVKD. The CDR3 has 14 residues.

The chain employs TRBV24-1 and TRBJ1-2; D gene uncertain. V was shortened by 9 bases and J by 3 bases, with 19 bases between the two germline ends. Germline CDR1 and CDR2: KGHDR and SFDVKD. This CDR3 spans 15 amino acids. CDR3 coding DNA: TGTGCCACCTTTCCACTCCCGAAGGAGTACTATGGCTACACCTTC. Protein: CATFPLPKEYYGYTF.

The rearrangement links TRBV28 to TRBJ2-7, with TRBD2 matching over 9 bases. The CDR3 length is 15 residues. The germline gives CDR1 MDHEN, CDR2 SYDVKM. V trimming: 2 bases; J trimming: 3 bases; junction bases outside the gene matches: 5. The CDR3 DNA sequence: TGTGCCAGCAGTTTAAGGCTAGCGGGGAACTACGAGCAGTACTTC. Translating it yields CASSLRLAGNYEQYF.

V gene TRBV4-2 combines with J gene TRBJ2-1; 7 bases are a match to TRBD2. V lost 0 bases to trimming and J lost 3 bases; unmatched junction nucleotides: 2. The CDR3 has 15 amino acids. The germline gives CDR1 LGHNA, CDR2 YNFKEQ. CDR3 loop: CASSQEGGGYNEQFF. The CDR3 DNA reads as TGTGCCAGCAGCCAAGAAGGCGGGGGCTACAATGAGCAGTTCTTC.

This chain links TRBV20-1 with TRBJ2-7; the match to TRBD1 covers 7 bases. CDR3 length: 13 residues. The germline CDR1 and CDR2 sequences are DFQATT and SNEGSKA (reference sequence). Trimming removed 3 bases from V and 7 bases from J; junction bases left unmatched: 9. The CDR3 loop is CSASRQGVGEQYF. DNA of the CDR3: TGCAGTGCTAGTCGGCAGGGGGTCGGGGAGCAGTACTTC.

This clone has a single count. CDR3 sequence reads: CASSSDSYGYTF. The CDR3 nucleotides are TGTGCCAGCAGTTCCGACAGCTATGGCTACACCTTC. The chain recombines TRBV2 with TRBJ1-2, with D perhaps matching TRBD1 (5 bases). CDR1 is SNHLY and CDR2 is FYNNEI in the germline V gene. The CDR3 length is 12 residues. Between the trimmed V and J ends, which lost 5 bases and 4 bases, there was a span of 8 bases.

The rearrangement links TRBV4-1 to TRBJ2-5, with D unclear. V was clipped by 8 bases and J by 3 bases, with 22 bases between them. Per germline, CDR1 MGHRA and CDR2 YSYEKL. CDR3 length: 16 residues. CDR3 nucleotides: TGCGCCAGCGCACGTTCTACGGCGGAATCCAAAGAGACCCAGTACTTC. Residues: CASARSTAESKETQYF.

The genes are TRBV18 and TRBJ1-1; 11 bases fit TRBD1. In germline, CDR1 is KGHSH, CDR2 LQKENI. Trimming cost V 5 bases and J 5 bases; bases outside gene matches: 4. The CDR3 extends over 14 amino acids. CDR3 region: CASSADRGLTEAFF. The DNA for the CDR3 is TGTGCCAGCTCAGCGGACAGGGGGCTTACTGAAGCTTTCTTT.

J is TRBJ2-7 and V is TRBV19, with 7 bases aligning to TRBD2. Germline assignment: CDR1 LNHDA and CDR2 SQIVND (reference sequence). CDR3 size: 14 residues. The ends lost 6 bases at V and 0 bases at J; junction bases unmatched: 5. The CDR3 loop reads CASRSSGGSYEQYF. CDR3 in DNA: TGTGCCAGTAGGTCTAGCGGAGGCTCCTACGAGCAGTACTTC.

This chain uses TRBV27 with TRBJ1-6; D remains unclear. V shed 7 bases and J shed 2 bases, with 9 bases lying between them. This CDR3 spans 14 amino acids. CDR1 is MNHEY and CDR2 is SMNVEV in the germline V gene (reference sequence). CDR3 sequence reads: CASTLGAYNSPLHF. Here the CDR3 DNA reads TGTGCCAGCACCCTCGGGGCCTATAATTCACCCCTCCACTTT.

The chain carries TRBV9 and TRBJ2-2, with TRBD2 as a possible D gene (6 bases). Germline lookup yields CDR1 SGDLS and CDR2 YYNGEE. This CDR3 has 14 residues. This CDR3 reads CPREMEVSGGELFF. The CDR3 coding sequence is TGTCCCCGGGAGATGGAAGTTAGTGGCGGGGAGCTGTTTTTT. The full variable domain, completed using reference TRBV9 and TRBJ2-2, is DSGVTQTPKHLITATGQRVTLRCSPRSGDLSVYWYQQSLDQGLQFLIQYYNGEERAKGNILERFSAQQFPDLHSELNLSSLELGDSALYFCPREMEVSGGELFFGEGSRLTVL.

This clone was picked up a small number of times. The junction departs from the called germline gene at one end, perhaps through a read error. The chain links TRBV18 to TRBJ1-3; D is perhaps TRBD1 (5 bases). The CDR3 has 14 residues. In germline, CDR1 is KGHSH, CDR2 LQKENI. The DNA for the CDR3 is TGTGCCAGCTCACAGGATCAGGTGACAGCCTCGCCACATTTT. Translating it yields CASSQDQVTASPHF.

In its sample, this clone was seen once. The chain combines TRBV5-1 with TRBJ2-3; perhaps TRBD1 as D (6 bases). The V gene lost 1 base and the J gene lost 0 bases, with 15 bases spanning the gap. The germline V gene has CDR1 SGHRS and CDR2 YFSETQ. The length of the CDR3 is 17 residues. CDR3 sequence reads: CASSLSGQSLSTDTQYF. CDR3 bases: TGCGCCAGCAGCTTGAGTGGACAGTCCCTCAGCACAGATACGCAGTATTTT.

The chain uses TRBV2 and TRBJ2-5; 9 bases agree with TRBD2. The CDR3 covers 14 residues. V lost 8 bases and J lost 6; bases outside the gene matches: 10. The germline V gene encodes CDR1 SNHLY and CDR2 FYNNEI. The CDR3 DNA follows: TGTGCCAGCGGATGGGCGGGGGGGAGAAAGACCCAGTACTTC. Translating gives CASGWAGGRKTQYF.

This chain connects TRBV19 to TRBJ2-1; TRBD2 is a possible D gene (5 bases). V was shortened by 6 bases and J by 5 bases, with 11 bases between the two germline ends. The CDR3 loop spans 13 amino acids. CDR1 and CDR2 from the germline V gene are LNHDA and SQIVND (reference sequence). CDR3 in DNA: TGTGCCAGTAGCGGGAATATGAACAATGAGCAGTTCTTC. Translation gives CASSGNMNNEQFF.

This rearrangement joins TRBV19 to TRBJ2-5; tentative D call: TRBD2 (6 bases). The CDR3 runs to 16 residues. V was pared by 8 bases and J by 5 bases, with 24 bases between. Germline lookup yields CDR1 LNHDA and CDR2 SQIVND (reference sequence). Here the CDR3 reads CASSHPGLGGEETQYF. The CDR3 DNA sequence: TGTGCCAGTTCTCATCCGGGCCTCGGGGGAGAGGAGACCCAGTACTTC.